This TCR beta chain was captured in a study of response to subunit inactivated influenza vaccine. In TCRdb, the RT-PCR reads were re-called with MiXCR into one record per CDR3 protein. The sample has 180,000 or so distinct CDR3 sequences; about 12% are singletons. The germline V gene has CDR1 LGHNA and CDR2 YSLEER. There are 16 residues in the CDR3. V trimming: 1 base; J trimming: 4 bases; junction bases outside the gene matches: 3. The sample was also reused in another study, on T cells expressing NK-cell markers. According to that study: Making the TCR beta cDNA relied on 5'RACE template switching with UMIs. From sorted CD3+CD56+NKG2C+, CD3+CD56+NKG2C- and CD3+CD56-NKG2C+ T cells came the TCR beta repertoires.

The specimen was CD8+ T cells sorted from PBMCs, collected 11 to 12 days after vaccination. The V gene is TRBV4-3, the J gene TRBJ2-2, with 10 nucleotides matching TRBD1. This TCR was recovered from a man aged 50 or older who received an inactivated influenza vaccine. This CDR3 reads CASSQGDRGLTGELFF. The CDR3 DNA follows: TGCGCCAGCAGCCAAGGGGACAGGGGTCTCACCGGGGAGCTGTTTTTT.